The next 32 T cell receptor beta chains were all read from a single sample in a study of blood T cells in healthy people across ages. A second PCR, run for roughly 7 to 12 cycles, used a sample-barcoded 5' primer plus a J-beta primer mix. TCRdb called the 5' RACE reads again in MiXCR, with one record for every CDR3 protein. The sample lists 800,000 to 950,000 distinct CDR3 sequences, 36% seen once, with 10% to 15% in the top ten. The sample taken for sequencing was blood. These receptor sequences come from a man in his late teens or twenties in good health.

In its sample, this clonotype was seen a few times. CDR3 coding DNA: TGCAGCGTTGGACAGGGAGATAATTCACCCCTCCACTTT. Its protein product is CSVGQGDNSPLHF. J is TRBJ1-6 and V is TRBV29-1; 7 bases are a match to TRBD1. V lost 4 bases and J lost 5; bases outside the gene matches: 2. This CDR3 contains 13 residues. The germline V gene has CDR1 SQVTM and CDR2 ANQGSEA.

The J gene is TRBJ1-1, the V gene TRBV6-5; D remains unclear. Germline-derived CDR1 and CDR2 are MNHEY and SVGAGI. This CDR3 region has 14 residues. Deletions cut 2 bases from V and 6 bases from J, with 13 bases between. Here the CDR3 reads CASSYDPNVAEAFF. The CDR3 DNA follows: TGTGCCAGCAGTTACGACCCCAATGTCGCTGAAGCTTTCTTT.

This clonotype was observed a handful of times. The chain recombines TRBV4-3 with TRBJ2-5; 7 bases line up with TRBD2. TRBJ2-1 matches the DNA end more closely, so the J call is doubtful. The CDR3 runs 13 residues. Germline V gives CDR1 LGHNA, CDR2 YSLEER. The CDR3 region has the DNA TGCGCCAGCAGCCAAGATGCGGGAGAGACCCAGTTCTTC. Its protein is CASSQDAGETQFF.

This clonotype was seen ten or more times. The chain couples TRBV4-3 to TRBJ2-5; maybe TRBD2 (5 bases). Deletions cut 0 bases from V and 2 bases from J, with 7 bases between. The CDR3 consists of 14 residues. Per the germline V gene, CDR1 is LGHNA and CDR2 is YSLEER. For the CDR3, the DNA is TGCGCCAGCAGCCAAGAGAGGACTCAAGAGACCCAGTACTTC. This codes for CASSQERTQETQYF.

The CDR3 nucleotides are TGCAGCGTTGAAGATTGTGCAGGGAGACAGGAGACCCAGTACTTC. Translating it yields CSVEDCAGRQETQYF. This chain links TRBV29-1 with TRBJ2-5; D is perhaps TRBD1 or TRBD2 (5 bases each). CDR1 SQVTM and CDR2 ANQGSEA come from the germline V gene. This CDR3 has 15 amino acids. The V gene lost 0 bases and the J gene lost 5 bases, with 16 bases spanning the gap.

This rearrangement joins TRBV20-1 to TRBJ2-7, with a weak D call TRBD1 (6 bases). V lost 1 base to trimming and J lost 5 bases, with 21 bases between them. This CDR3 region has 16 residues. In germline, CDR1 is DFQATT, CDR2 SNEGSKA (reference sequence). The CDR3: CSARVGMAGEDNEQYF. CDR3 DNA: TGCAGTGCTAGAGTTGGGATGGCAGGGGAAGACAACGAGCAGTACTTC.

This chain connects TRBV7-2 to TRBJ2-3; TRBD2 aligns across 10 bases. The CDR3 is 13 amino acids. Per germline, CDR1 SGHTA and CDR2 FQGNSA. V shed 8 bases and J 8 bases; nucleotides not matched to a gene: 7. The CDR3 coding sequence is TGTGCCAGCGGAAGCGGGGGGGCGGGTACGCAGTATTTT. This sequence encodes CASGSGGAGTQYF. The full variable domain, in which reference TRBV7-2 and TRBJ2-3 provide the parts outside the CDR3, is GAGVSQSPSNKVTEKGKDVELRCDPISGHTALYWYRQSLGQGLEFLIYFQGNSAPDKSGLPSDRFSAERTGGSVSTLTIQRTQQEDSAVYLCASGSGGAGTQYFGPGTRLTVL.

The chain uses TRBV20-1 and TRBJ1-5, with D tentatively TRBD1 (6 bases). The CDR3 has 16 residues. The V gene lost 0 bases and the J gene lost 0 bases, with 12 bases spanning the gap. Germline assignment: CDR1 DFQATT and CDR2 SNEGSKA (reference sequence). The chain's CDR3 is CSARDTGSNSNQPQHF. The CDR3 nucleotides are TGCAGTGCTAGAGACACAGGGTCCAATAGCAATCAGCCCCAGCATTTT.

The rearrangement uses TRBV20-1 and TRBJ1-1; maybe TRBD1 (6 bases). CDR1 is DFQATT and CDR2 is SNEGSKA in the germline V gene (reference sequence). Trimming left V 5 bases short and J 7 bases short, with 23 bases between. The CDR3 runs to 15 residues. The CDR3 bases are TGCAGTGCTCAGAGTTCTGACAGGTACGTCGGTGAAGCTTTCTTT. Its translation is CSAQSSDRYVGEAFF.

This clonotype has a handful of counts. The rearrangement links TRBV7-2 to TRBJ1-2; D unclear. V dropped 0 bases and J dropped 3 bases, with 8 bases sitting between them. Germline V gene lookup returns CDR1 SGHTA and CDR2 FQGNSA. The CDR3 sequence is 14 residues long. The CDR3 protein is CASSLAMQDYGYTF. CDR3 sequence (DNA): TGTGCCAGCAGCTTAGCGATGCAGGACTATGGCTACACCTTC.

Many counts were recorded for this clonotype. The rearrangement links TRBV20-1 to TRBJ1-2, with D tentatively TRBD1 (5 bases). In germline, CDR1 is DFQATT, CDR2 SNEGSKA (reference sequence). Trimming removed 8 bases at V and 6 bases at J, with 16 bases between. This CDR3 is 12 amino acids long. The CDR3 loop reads CSPGTFSDGYTF. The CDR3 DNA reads TGCAGTCCCGGGACCTTTTCCGATGGCTACACCTTC.

The CDR3 bases are TGTGCCAGCAGCCAAAATGCCCTTGTATACAATGAGCAGTTCTTC. Its translation is CASSQNALVYNEQFF. The chain has TRBV27 and TRBJ2-1; D not resolved. The CDR3 contains 15 residues. V lost 6 bases and J 4 bases, leaving 16 bases between the germline ends. Germline assignment: CDR1 MNHEY and CDR2 SMNVEV (reference sequence).

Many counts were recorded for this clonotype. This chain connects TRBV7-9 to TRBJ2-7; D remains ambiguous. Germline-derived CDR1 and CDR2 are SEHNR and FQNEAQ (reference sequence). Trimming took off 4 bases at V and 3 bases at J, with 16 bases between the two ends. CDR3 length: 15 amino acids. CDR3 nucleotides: TGTGCCAGCAGCTCACCGGGCAGAGAGAACTACGAGCAGTACTTC. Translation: CASSSPGRENYEQYF.

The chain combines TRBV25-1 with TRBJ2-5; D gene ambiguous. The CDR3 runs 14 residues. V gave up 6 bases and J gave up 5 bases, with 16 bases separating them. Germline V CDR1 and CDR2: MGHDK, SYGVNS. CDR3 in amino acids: CASSAQAGRETQYF. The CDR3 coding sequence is TGTGCCAGCAGCGCCCAGGCAGGACGGGAGACCCAGTACTTC.

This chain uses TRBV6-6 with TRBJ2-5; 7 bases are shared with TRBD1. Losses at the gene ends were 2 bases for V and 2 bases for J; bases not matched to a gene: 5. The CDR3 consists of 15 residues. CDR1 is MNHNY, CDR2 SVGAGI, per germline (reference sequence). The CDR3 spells CASSYGTDDQETQYF. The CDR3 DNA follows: TGTGCCAGCAGTTACGGGACAGACGATCAAGAGACCCAGTACTTC.

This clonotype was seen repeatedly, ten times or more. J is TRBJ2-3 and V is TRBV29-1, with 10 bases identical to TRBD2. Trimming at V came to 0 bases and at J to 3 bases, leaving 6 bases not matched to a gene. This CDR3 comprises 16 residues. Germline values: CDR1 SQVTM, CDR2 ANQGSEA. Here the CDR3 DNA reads TGCAGCGTTGAAGATCCGGCTAGCGGGGGAACAGATACGCAGTATTTT. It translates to CSVEDPASGGTDTQYF.

The CDR3, as DNA: TGCAGCGTGCAATGGACGGCCTCCTACGAGCAGTACTTC. As protein: CSVQWTASYEQYF. The chain recombines TRBV29-1 with TRBJ2-7; no reliable D call. Germline V lookup: CDR1 SQVTM, CDR2 ANQGSEA. V was cut by 6 bases and J by 0 bases, with 12 bases left in between. The CDR3 spans 13 residues.

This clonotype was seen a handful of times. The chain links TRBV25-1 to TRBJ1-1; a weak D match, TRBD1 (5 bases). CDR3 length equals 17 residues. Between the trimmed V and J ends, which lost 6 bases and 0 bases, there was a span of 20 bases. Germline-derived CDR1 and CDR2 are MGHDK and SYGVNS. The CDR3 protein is CASRLAGDGPMNTEAFF. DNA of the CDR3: TGTGCCAGCAGGTTAGCGGGGGACGGACCGATGAACACTGAAGCTTTCTTT.

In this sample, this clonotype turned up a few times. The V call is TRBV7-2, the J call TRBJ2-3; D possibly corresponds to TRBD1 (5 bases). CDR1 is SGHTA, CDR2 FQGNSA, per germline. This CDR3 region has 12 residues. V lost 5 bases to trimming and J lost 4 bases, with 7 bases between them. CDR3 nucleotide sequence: TGTGCCAGCAGCGGGGCCTCAGATACGCAGTATTTT. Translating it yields CASSGASDTQYF.

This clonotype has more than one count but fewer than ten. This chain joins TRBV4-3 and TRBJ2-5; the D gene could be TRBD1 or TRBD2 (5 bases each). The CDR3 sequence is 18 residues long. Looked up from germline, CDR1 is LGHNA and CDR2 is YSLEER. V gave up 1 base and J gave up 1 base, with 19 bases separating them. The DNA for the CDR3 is TGCGCCAGCAGCCAAGGTGCGGTGGGCCCAGGGAGCCAAGAGACCCAGTACTTC. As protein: CASSQGAVGPGSQETQYF.

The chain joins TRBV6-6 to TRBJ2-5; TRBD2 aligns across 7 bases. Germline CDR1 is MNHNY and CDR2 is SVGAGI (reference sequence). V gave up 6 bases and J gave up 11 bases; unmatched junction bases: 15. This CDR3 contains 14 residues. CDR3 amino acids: CASRPQGRAYEQYF. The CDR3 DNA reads TGTGCCAGCAGACCTCAAGGGAGGGCCTATGAGCAGTACTTC.

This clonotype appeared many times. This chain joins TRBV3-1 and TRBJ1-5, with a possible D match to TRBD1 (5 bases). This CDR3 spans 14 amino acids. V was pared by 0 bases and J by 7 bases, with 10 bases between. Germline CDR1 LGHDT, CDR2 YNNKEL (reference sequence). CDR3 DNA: TGTGCCAGCAGCCAAGAGGCAGGGAAACAGCCCCAGCATTTT. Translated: CASSQEAGKQPQHF.

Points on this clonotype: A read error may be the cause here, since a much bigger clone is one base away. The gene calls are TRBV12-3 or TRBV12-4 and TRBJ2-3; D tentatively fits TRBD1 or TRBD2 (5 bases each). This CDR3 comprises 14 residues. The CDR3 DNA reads TGTGCCAGCAGCGATCGATCGGGACCAGATATGCAGTATTTT. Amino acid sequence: CASSDRSGPDMQYF.

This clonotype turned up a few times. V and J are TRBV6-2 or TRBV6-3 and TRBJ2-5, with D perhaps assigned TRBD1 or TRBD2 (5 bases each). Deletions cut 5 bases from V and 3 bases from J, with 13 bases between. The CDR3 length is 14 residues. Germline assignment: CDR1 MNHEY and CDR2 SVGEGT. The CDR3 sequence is CASSPGSREETQYF. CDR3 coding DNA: TGTGCCAGCAGTCCGGGATCCAGGGAAGAGACCCAGTACTTC.

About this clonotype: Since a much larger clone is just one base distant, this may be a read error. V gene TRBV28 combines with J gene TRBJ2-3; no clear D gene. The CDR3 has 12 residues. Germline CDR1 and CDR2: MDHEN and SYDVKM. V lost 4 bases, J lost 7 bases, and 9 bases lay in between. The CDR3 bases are TGTGCCAGCAGTTGGAGAGAGTATACGCAGTATTTT. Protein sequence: CASSWREYTQYF.

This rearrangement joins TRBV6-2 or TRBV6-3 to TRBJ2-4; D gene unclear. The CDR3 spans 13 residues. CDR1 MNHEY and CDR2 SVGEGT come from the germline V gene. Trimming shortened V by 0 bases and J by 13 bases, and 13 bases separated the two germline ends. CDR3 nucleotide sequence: TGTGCCAGCAGTTACTCGAACGCAGCCCAACAGTACTTC. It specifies CASSYSNAAQQYF.

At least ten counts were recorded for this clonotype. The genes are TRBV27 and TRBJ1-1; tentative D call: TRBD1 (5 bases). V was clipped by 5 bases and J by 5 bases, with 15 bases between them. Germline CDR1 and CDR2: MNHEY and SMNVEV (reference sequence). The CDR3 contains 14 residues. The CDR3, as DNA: TGTGCCAGCAGTCTCAGCGGCGGGGGGACTGAAGCTTTCTTT. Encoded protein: CASSLSGGGTEAFF.

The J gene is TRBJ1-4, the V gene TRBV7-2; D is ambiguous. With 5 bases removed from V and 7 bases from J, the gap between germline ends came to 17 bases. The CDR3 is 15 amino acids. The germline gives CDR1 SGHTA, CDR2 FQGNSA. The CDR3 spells CASSVVGGGREKLFF. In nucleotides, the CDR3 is TGTGCCAGCAGCGTTGTCGGCGGCGGGCGTGAAAAACTGTTTTTT.

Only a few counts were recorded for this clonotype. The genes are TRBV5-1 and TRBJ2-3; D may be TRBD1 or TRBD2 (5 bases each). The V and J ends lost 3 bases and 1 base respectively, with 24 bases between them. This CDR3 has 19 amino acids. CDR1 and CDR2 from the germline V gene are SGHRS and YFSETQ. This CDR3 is CASSWGPGQRRTGTDTQYF. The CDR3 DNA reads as TGCGCCAGCAGCTGGGGCCCGGGGCAGAGGAGGACTGGCACAGATACGCAGTATTTT.

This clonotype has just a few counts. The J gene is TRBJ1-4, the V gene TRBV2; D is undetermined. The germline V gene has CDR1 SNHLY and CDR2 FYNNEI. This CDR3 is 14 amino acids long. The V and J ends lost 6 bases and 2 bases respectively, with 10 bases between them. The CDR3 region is CASRQLVTNEKLFF. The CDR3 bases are TGTGCCAGCAGGCAGCTAGTGACTAATGAAAAACTGTTTTTT.

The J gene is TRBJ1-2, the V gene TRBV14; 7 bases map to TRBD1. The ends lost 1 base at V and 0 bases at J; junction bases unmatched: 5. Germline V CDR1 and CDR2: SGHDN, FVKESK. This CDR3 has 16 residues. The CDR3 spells CASSQVGGGTNYGYTF. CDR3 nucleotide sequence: TGTGCCAGCAGCCAAGTAGGAGGGGGCACTAACTATGGCTACACCTTC. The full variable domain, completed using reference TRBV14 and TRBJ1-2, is EAGVTQFPSHSVIEKGQTVTLRCDPISGHDNLYWYRRVMGKEIKFLLHFVKESKQDESGMPNNRFLAERTGGTYSTLKVQPAELEDSGVYFCASSQVGGGTNYGYTFGSGTRLTVV.

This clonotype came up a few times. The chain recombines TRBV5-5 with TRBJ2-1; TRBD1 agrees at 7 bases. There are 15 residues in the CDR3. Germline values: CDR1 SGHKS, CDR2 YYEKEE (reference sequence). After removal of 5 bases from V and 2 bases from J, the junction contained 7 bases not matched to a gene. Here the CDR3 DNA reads TGTGCCAGCAGGACGACAGGGCGACCCTACAATGAGCAGTTCTTC. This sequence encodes CASRTTGRPYNEQFF.